Listed below are T cell receptor beta chains from one sample, sequenced in a study of blood T cell repertoires in COVID-19. Using immunoSEQ multiplex PCR, the repertoire was profiled, and TCRdb retains in-frame clones only, with some absent. The sample holds 25,000 to 40,000 clones, 65% to 90% seen once. The sample taken for sequencing was peripheral blood. These TCRs come from a woman in her sixties with active COVID-19. Both conserved end residues are part of each CDR3. Fields, in order: V gene, clone size, D gene, J gene, CDR3 DNA, CDR3 protein. The D gene is left open where the match is weak. Rows may omit the clone size; those that give it use once, few, many or a size class.

>TRBV11-2|.|.|TRBJ2-3
TGTGCCAGCAGCTTCGGCACAGATACGCAGTATTTT
CASSFGTDTQYF
>TRBV28|.|.|TRBJ1-1
TGTGCCAGCAGTACCACAGTTGAAGCTTTCTTT
CASSTTVEAFF
>TRBV6-1|.|TRBD2|TRBJ2-7
TGTGCCAGCAGTGAGCTAGCGGGGGGTATGCGGTACTTC
CASSELAGGMRYF
>TRBV5-6|.|TRBD2|TRBJ2-1
TGTGCCAGCAGCTTGGTTTGGGGGGGACTCAATGAGCAGTTCTTC
CASSLVWGGLNEQFF
>TRBV18|.|TRBD1|TRBJ1-1
TGTGCCAGCTCACCTGACAGGGGCGGCACTGAAGCTTTCTTT
CASSPDRGGTEAFF
>TRBV3-1/TRBV3-2|.|TRBD1|TRBJ1-6
TGTGCCAGCAGCCAAGTTGGGACAGCGAATTCACCCCTCCACTTT
CASSQVGTANSPLHF
>TRBV7-2|.|TRBD2|TRBJ2-5
TGTGCCAGCAGCTTAGAATGGCGGGGGGGCGGAGAGACCCAGTACTTC
CASSLEWRGGGETQYF
>TRBV25-1|.|.|TRBJ2-3
TGTGCCAGCAGTGACCGGTATACGCAGTATTTT
CASSDRYTQYF
>TRBV2|.|.|TRBJ2-7
TGTGCCTGCCCCATTCAGAACGAGCAGTACTTC
CACPIQNEQYF
>TRBV11-3|.|.|TRBJ2-1
TGTGCCAGCAGCTTAGGTGTTCAGGTTGGCAATGAGCAGTTCTTC
CASSLGVQVGNEQFF
>TRBV28|once|.|TRBJ1-2
TGTGCCAGCAGTTTACGGCGGGGCTTGCTCTATGGCTACACCTTC
CASSLRRGLLYGYTF
>TRBV18|.|.|TRBJ2-7
TGTGCCAGCTCAAAGCTAAACTACGAGCAGTACTTC
CASSKLNYEQYF
>TRBV19|few|TRBD2|TRBJ2-1
TGTGCCAGTAGTGAAGGGGTAGCGGGAAATGAGCAGTTCTTC
CASSEGVAGNEQFF
>TRBV5-1|once|TRBD2|TRBJ2-3
TGCGCCAGCAGACGAAGCGGGGTGGGAGCTAGCACAGATACGCAGTATTTT
CASRRSGVGASTDTQYF
>TRBV7-9|.|.|TRBJ2-2
TGTGCCCCTTCCTTGGGGCGAGGCAGCGGGGAGCTGTTTTTT
CAPSLGRGSGELFF
>TRBV14|.|.|TRBJ1-2
TGTGCCAGCAGCCAACAAACTAACTATGGCTACACCTTC
CASSQQTNYGYTF
>TRBV3-1/TRBV3-2|.|TRBD1|TRBJ1-3
TGTGCCAGCAGCCAGCTGGACAGGGGGCTGAACACCATATATTTT
CASSQLDRGLNTIYF
>TRBV7-2|.|.|TRBJ1-2
TGTGCCAGCAGCTTAGGACAGTATGGCTACACCTTC
CASSLGQYGYTF
>TRBV5-5|once|TRBD1|TRBJ2-7
TGTGCCAGCAGCTTGGGTTCGGGACAGAGATACGAGCAGTACTTC
CASSLGSGQRYEQYF
>TRBV7-8|.|TRBD1|TRBJ1-2
TGTGCCAGCAGCTTGGGGGACAGGGCTTATGGCTACACCTTC
CASSLGDRAYGYTF
>TRBV4-1|.|TRBD1|TRBJ2-3
TGCGCCAGCAGCCTGAACCCAGGGGGCTCCCTACCAAGAAGCACAGATACGCAGTATTTT
CASSLNPGGSLPRSTDTQYF
>TRBV29-1|.|.|TRBJ1-1
TGCAGCGGATACGGGGGAAATGAGGGAACTGAAGCTTTCTTT
CSGYGGNEGTEAFF
>TRBV15|.|TRBD1|TRBJ2-3
TGTGCCACCAGCAGAGAATCTGGACAGGGCACAGATACGCAGTATTTT
CATSRESGQGTDTQYF
>TRBV18|.|.|TRBJ2-7
TGTGCCAGCTCACCGCAAAGTCAGGGGATCTCCTACGAGCAGTACTTC
CASSPQSQGISYEQYF
>TRBV24-1|.|TRBD2|TRBJ2-1
TGTGCCACTAGGACTAGCGGGTATGGCGAGCAGTTCTTC
CATRTSGYGEQFF
>TRBV2|.|TRBD1|TRBJ2-2
TGTGCCAGCAGCCAGGGGGCCGGGGAGCTGTTTTTT
CASSQGAGELFF
>TRBV7-2|.|TRBD2|TRBJ2-7
TGTGCCAGCAGCTTAGCGGGGGGGAGAGTCTCCTACGAGCAGTACTTC
CASSLAGGRVSYEQYF
>TRBV18|.|TRBD2|TRBJ2-1
TGTGCCAGCTCACTGCTAGCGGGAAGGGAGAATGAGCAGTTCTTC
CASSLLAGRENEQFF
>TRBV19|.|.|TRBJ2-5
TGTGCCAGTAGTTTTAGCGGAACGTACCAAGAGACCCAGTACTTC
CASSFSGTYQETQYF
>TRBV9|.|TRBD1|TRBJ1-6
TGTGCCAGCAGCGTGAACACAGGGGGGAATTCACCCCTCCACTTT
CASSVNTGGNSPLHF
>TRBV20-1|.|TRBD2|TRBJ2-3
TGCAGTGCTAGTAATTGGCTAGCGGGGGATACGCAGTATTTT
CSASNWLAGDTQYF
>TRBV6-1|.|TRBD1|TRBJ1-2
TGTGCCAGCAGTGAGGAGGGGACAGAGCCTAACTATGGCTACACCTTC
CASSEEGTEPNYGYTF
>TRBV3-1/TRBV3-2|.|.|TRBJ2-5
TGTGCCAGCAGCCACTCACTTGAGACCCAGTACTTC
CASSHSLETQYF
>TRBV20-1|.|.|TRBJ1-2
TGCAGTGCCAGTCCCGACAAAACCTATGGCTACACCTTC
CSASPDKTYGYTF
>TRBV11-3|once|TRBD2|TRBJ2-1
TGTGCCAGCGGCGGGGGGTCCACGAATGAGCAGTTCTTC
CASGGGSTNEQFF
>TRBV21-1|few|.|TRBJ1-6
TGTGCCAGCAGCATGCCCGGGGACAGTTTTAATTCACCCCTCCACTTT
CASSMPGDSFNSPLHF
>TRBV18|.|TRBD1|TRBJ2-5
TGTGCCAGCTCACCCAGCACAGGGGGTGACCAAGAGACCCAGTACTTC
CASSPSTGGDQETQYF
>TRBV6-6|.|.|TRBJ1-1
TGTGCCAGCAGCTCGGATCAGGGGCTAAACACTGAAGCTTTCTTT
CASSSDQGLNTEAFF
>TRBV7-9|.|TRBD1|TRBJ1-2
TGTGCCAGCAGCTTTTCAGGGGACAGGGACTATGGCTACACCTTC
CASSFSGDRDYGYTF
>TRBV5-1|.|.|TRBJ1-3
TGCGCCAGCAGCTTGGCCACAGGGACTGGAAACACCATATATTTT
CASSLATGTGNTIYF
>TRBV2|.|.|TRBJ2-5
TGTGCCAGCAGTTCAGCAGGGATTGGTGGGGAGACCCAGTACTTC
CASSSAGIGGETQYF
>TRBV6-5|.|.|TRBJ1-1
TGTGCCAGCAGTCAGATGAACACTGAAGCTTTCTTT
CASSQMNTEAFF
>TRBV7-9|.|.|TRBJ2-1
TGTGCCAGCAGCTTAAATATGGGAGGTGAGCAGTTCTTC
CASSLNMGGEQFF
>TRBV9|.|TRBD2|TRBJ2-4
TGTGCCAGCAGCGTAGATGGAGGGAGGGAAAACATTCAGTACTTC
CASSVDGGRENIQYF
>TRBV19|.|TRBD2|TRBJ2-1
TGTGCCAGTAGTATTGGGCTAGCGGGAGTGAGTGAGCAGTTCTTC
CASSIGLAGVSEQFF
>TRBV2|medium-sized|TRBD1|TRBJ1-2
TGTGCCAGCAGTGAAGGGACAGGGATCTATGGCTACACCTTC
CASSEGTGIYGYTF